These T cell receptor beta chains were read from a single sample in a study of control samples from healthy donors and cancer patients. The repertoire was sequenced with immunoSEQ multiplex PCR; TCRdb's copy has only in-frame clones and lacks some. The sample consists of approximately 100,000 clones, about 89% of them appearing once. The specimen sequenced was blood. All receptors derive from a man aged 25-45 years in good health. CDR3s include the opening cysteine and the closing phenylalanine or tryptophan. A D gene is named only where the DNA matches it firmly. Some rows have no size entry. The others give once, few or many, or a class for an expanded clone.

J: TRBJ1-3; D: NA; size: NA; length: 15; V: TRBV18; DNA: TGTGCCAGCTCACCACAGGGCGCCGGCATATTTACCATATATTTT; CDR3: CASSPQGAGIFTIYF
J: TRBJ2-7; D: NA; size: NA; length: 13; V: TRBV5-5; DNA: TGTGCCAGCAGCCGGGACATCGGTCACGAGCAGTACTTC; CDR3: CASSRDIGHEQYF
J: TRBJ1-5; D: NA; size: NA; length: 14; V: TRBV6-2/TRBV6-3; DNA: TGTGCCAGCAGTACCCAGGGACTCAATCAGCCCCAGCATTTT; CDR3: CASSTQGLNQPQHF
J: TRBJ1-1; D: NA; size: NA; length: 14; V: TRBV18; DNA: TGTGCCAGCTCACCACAGGAGGCGAACACTGAAGCTTTCTTT; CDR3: CASSPQEANTEAFF
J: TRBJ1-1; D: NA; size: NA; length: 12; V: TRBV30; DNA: TGTGCCTGGAGTGACGGGGAAGCTGAAGCTTTCTTT; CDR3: CAWSDGEAEAFF
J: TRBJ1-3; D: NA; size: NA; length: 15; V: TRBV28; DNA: TGTGCCAGCAGTTTTGCTGGGTTCTCTGGAAACACCATATATTTT; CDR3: CASSFAGFSGNTIYF
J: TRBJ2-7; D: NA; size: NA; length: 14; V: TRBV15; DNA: TGTGCCACCAGCAGAGGGGCCGGGTCCCACGAGCAGTACTTC; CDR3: CATSRGAGSHEQYF
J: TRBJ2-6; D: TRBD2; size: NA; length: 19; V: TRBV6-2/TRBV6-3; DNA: TGTGCCAGCAGTCCCCTTGGGATAGCGGGCTTCTCTGGGGCCAACGTCCTGACTTTC; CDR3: CASSPLGIAGFSGANVLTF
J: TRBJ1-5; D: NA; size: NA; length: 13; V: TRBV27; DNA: TGTGCCAGCAGTGAGACAGGAACTCAGCCCCAGCATTTT; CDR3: CASSETGTQPQHF
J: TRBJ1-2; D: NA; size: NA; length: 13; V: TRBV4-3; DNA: TGCGCCAGCAGCCAACGACTCCTGACAGGCTACACCTTC; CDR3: CASSQRLLTGYTF
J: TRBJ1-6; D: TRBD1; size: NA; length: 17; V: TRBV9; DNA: TGTGCCAGCAGCGTCCGGGACAGTTTAGGGGGCAGTTCACCCCTCCACTTT; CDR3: CASSVRDSLGGSSPLHF
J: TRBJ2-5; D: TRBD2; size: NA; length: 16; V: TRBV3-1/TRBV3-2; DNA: TGTGCCAGCAGTGCCCGGACTAGCGGGTCCCGGGAGACCCAGTACTTC; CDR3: CASSARTSGSRETQYF
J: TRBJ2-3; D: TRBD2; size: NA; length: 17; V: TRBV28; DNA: TGTGCCAGCAGTGGACCGGGACTAGCTGCTAGCACAGATACGCAGTATTTT; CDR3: CASSGPGLAASTDTQYF
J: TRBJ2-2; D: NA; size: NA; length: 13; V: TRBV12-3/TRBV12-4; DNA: TGTGCCAGCAGTTTTATATGGACCGGGGAGCTGTTTTTT; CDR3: CASSFIWTGELFF
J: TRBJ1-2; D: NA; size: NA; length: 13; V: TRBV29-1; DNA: TGCAGCGCTACAGGGTTAACTAACTATGGCTACACCTTC; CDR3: CSATGLTNYGYTF
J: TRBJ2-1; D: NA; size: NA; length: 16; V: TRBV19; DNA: TGTGCCAGTAGTATCTACAGTCACCCCCCCTACAATGAGCAGTTCTTC; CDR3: CASSIYSHPPYNEQFF
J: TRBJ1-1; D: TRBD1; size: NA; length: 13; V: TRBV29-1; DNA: TGCAGCGTCCGGACAGGTGCGAACACTGAAGCTTTCTTT; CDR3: CSVRTGANTEAFF
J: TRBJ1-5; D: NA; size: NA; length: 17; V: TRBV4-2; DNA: TGTGCCAGCAGCCAAGTGGTCCAAACAGGGAGCAATCAGCCCCAGCATTTT; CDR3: CASSQVVQTGSNQPQHF
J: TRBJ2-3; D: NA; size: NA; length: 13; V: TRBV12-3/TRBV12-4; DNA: TGTGCCAGCAAACCACTAAACTCAGATACGCAGTATTTT; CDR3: CASKPLNSDTQYF
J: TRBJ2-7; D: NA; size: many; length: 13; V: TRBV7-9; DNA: TGTGCCAGCAGCCCAAAAGGGCCCTACGAGCAGTACTTC; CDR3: CASSPKGPYEQYF
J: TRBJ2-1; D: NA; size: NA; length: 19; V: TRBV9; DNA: TGTGCCAGCAGCGTAGACCCCTCCGAAACTAGGAGCTCCTACAATGAGCAGTTCTTC; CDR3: CASSVDPSETRSSYNEQFF
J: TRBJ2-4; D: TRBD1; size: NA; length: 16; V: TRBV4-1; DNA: TGCGCCAGCAGCCAACTACAGGGGATGGCCAAAAACATTCAGTACTTC; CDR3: CASSQLQGMAKNIQYF
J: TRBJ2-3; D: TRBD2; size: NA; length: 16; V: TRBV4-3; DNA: TGCGCCAGCAGCTCTTCGGGGCTAGCGGACACAGATACGCAGTATTTT; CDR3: CASSSSGLADTDTQYF
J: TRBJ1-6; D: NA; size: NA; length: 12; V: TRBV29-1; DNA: TGCAGCGCCGCGGACGACAATTCACCCCTCCACTTT; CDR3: CSAADDNSPLHF
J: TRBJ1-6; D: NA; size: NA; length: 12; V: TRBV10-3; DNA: TGTGCCACCAACAGCGAGAATTCACCCCTCCACTTT; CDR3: CATNSENSPLHF
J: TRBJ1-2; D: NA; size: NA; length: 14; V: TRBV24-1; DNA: TGTGCCACCAGCAGAAGGGAGGGGGGCTATGGCTACACCTTC; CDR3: CATSRREGGYGYTF
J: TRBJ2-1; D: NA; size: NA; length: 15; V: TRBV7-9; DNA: TGTGCCAGCAGCCCCCCGGCGGCAGGCCCTAATGAGCAGTTCTTC; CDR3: CASSPPAAGPNEQFF
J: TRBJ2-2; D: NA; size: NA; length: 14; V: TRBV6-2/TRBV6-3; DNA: TGTGCCAGCAGCGTTTGGGGGGCTACCGGGGAGCTGTTTTTT; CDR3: CASSVWGATGELFF
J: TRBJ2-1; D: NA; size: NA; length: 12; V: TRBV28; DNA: TGTGCCAGCAGTTTAAGGGTAGGGTTTCAGTTCTTC; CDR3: CASSLRVGFQFF
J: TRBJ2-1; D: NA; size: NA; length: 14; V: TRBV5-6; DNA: TGTGCCAGCACCTTACTCTCGGTTACCGATGAGCAGTTCTTC; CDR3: CASTLLSVTDEQFF
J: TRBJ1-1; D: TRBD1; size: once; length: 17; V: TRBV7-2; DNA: TGTGCCAGCAGCCCCCCCTACCCGGGACAGCTAAACACTGAAGCTTTCTTT; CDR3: CASSPPYPGQLNTEAFF